This T cell receptor (beta chain) was identified during a study of OX40 agonist ivuxolimab in advanced cancers. At the level of the study: Ivuxolimab is a fully human IgG2 antibody that activates OX40 (CD134). One hepatocellular carcinoma and a couple of cutaneous melanoma patients partially responded.

Sampled blood was obtained at baseline, cycle 4 day 1, and cycle 7 day 1. Produced via immunoSEQ multiplex PCR; TCRdb's table is partial and in-frame only. This table has more than 20,000 clones, roughly 83% appearing once. The receptor's source is an adult with an advanced solid tumor such as melanoma, head and neck, liver or kidney cancer. Material: CD4+ or CD8+ T cells sorted from blood, obtained in a trial of the OX40 agonist ivuxolimab.

The CDR3 DNA sequence: TGTGCCAGCAGTGGAAGTCCCGGCCTCCCAGCGGGAGTGTACAATGAGCAGTTCTTC. This encodes CASSGSPGLPAGVYNEQFF. This chain joins TRBV2 and TRBJ2-1; 8 nucleotides agree with TRBD2. This CDR3 contains 19 residues. V lost 4 bases and J lost 4; bases outside the gene matches: 18. The germline V gene encodes CDR1 SNHLY and CDR2 FYNNEI.